The 2 T cell receptor beta chains below all came from one sample that was sequenced in a study of T-cell memory formation after mild COVID-19. TCRdb re-analysed the 5' RACE reads in MiXCR, keeping a single row per CDR3 protein. The sample has roughly 170,000 distinct CDR3 sequences, less than 20% seen once. Sequenced sample: PBMCs or a T cell subset sorted from them (not recorded which). These receptors were taken from a man younger than 30 who had mild COVID-19 (a few samples of this study predate the infection). Cell type and time point are not known.

V gene TRBV5-1 combines with J gene TRBJ2-1; TRBD2 is a possible D gene (7 bases). V was cut by 0 bases and J by 7 bases, with 20 bases left in between. Germline assignment: CDR1 SGHRS and CDR2 YFSETQ. CDR3 length: 17 residues. CDR3 loop: CASSLALGGPGGNEQFF. The CDR3 DNA is TGCGCCAGCAGCTTGGCCTTGGGGGGGCCGGGGGGTAATGAGCAGTTCTTC.

The chain combines TRBV11-2 with TRBJ2-5; tentative D call: TRBD1 (6 bases). The CDR3 length is 14 residues. V was pared by 4 bases and J by 4 bases, with 13 bases between. Germline values: CDR1 SGHAT, CDR2 FQNNGV. The CDR3 region is CASSSRGGSETQYF. CDR3 nucleotides: TGTGCCAGCAGCTCCCGAGGGGGATCAGAGACCCAGTACTTC.